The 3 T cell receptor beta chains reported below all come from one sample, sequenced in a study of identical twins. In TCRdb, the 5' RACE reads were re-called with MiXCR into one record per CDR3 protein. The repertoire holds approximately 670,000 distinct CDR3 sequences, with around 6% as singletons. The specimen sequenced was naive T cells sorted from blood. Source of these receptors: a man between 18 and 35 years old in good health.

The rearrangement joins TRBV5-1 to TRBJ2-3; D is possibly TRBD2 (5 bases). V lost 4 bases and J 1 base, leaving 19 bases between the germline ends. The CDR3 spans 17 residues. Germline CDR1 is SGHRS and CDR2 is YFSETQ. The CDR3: CASSRALASAGTDTQYF. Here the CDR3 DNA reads TGCGCCAGCAGCCGAGCCCTAGCTTCAGCGGGCACAGATACGCAGTATTTT.

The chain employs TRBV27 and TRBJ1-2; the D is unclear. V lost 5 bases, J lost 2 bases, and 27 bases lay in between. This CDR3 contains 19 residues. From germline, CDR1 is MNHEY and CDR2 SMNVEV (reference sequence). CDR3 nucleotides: TGTGCCAGCAGTCATCTCCAAAACGGAGTGGGTTCAGGAAACTATGGCTACACCTTC. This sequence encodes CASSHLQNGVGSGNYGYTF.

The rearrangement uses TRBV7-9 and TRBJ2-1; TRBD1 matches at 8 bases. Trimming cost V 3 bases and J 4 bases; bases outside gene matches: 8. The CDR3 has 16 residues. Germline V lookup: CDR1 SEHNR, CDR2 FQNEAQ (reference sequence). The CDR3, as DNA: TGTGCCAGCAGCTTGACAGGGGACCCCTATTACAATGAGCAGTTCTTC. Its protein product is CASSLTGDPYYNEQFF.